The 24 T cell receptor beta chains below were found in one sample sequenced in a study of T-cell reconstitution after alpha-beta-depleted transplantation in children. Library preparation (for TCRbeta) was performed with unique molecular identifiers. Each CDR3 protein gets one entry after TCRdb re-called the PCR reads with MiXCR. The table includes 900,000 or so distinct CDR3 sequences, 16% detected once. The sample was PBMCs, mostly from graft donor cells, taken 360 days after TCRalphabeta/CD19-depleted stem cell transplant. The receptors come from a male patient younger than 18 who had a stem cell transplant for acute lymphoblastic leukemia, so the T cells may come from the graft donor.

This clonotype was counted ten times or more. This CDR3 reads CASSPWTGGNNQPQHF. The CDR3 nucleotides are TGTGCCAGCAGTCCCTGGACAGGGGGCAACAATCAGCCCCAGCATTTT. V is TRBV12-3 or TRBV12-4 and J is TRBJ1-5; TRBD1 matches 11 bases. This CDR3 is 16 amino acids long. The J segment lost 3 bases and the V segment lost 5 bases, leaving 6 bases of the junction unmatched.

The chain uses TRBV20-1 and TRBJ2-1, with D possibly matching TRBD2 (5 bases). Trimming removed 0 bases from V and 6 bases from J, with 12 bases in between. The CDR3 runs 14 residues. In germline, CDR1 is DFQATT, CDR2 SNEGSKA (reference sequence). The DNA for the CDR3 is TGCAGTGCTAGAGATTGGGGTAGCGCCAATGAGCAGTTCTTC. Translation: CSARDWGSANEQFF.

The rearrangement links TRBV27 to TRBJ2-7; a possible D gene is TRBD1 (5 bases). V was pared by 4 bases and J by 5 bases, with 18 bases between. The CDR3 runs to 15 residues. Germline V gene lookup returns CDR1 MNHEY and CDR2 SMNVEV (reference sequence). The CDR3 nucleotides read TGTGCCAGCAGTTCAAGACAGAGCCTTCTTAACGAGCAGTACTTC. Encoded protein: CASSSRQSLLNEQYF.

The chain links TRBV27 to TRBJ1-5; D call uncertain. From germline, CDR1 is MNHEY and CDR2 SMNVEV (reference sequence). The V gene lost 3 bases and the J gene lost 4 bases, with 7 bases spanning the gap. The CDR3 is made up of 13 amino acids. CDR3 residues: CASSFGINQPQHF. CDR3 in DNA: TGTGCCAGCAGTTTTGGCATAAATCAGCCCCAGCATTTT.

This clonotype was observed many times. The chain has TRBV18 and TRBJ2-7; 7 bases agree with TRBD1. The V gene's germline CDR1 is KGHSH and CDR2 LQKENI. The CDR3 covers 14 residues. V was clipped by 1 base and J by 4 bases; unmatched bases: 4. The CDR3 loop is CASSPQGAGYEQYF. The CDR3 bases are TGTGCCAGCTCACCACAGGGGGCAGGGTACGAGCAGTACTTC. The entire variable domain, with the rest obtained from reference TRBV18 and TRBJ2-7, is as follows: NAGVMQNPRHLVRRRGQEARLRCSPMKGHSHVYWYRQLPEEGLKFMVYLQKENIIDESGMPKERFSAEFPKEGPSILRIQQVVRGDSAAYFCASSPQGAGYEQYFGPGTRLTVT.

This clonotype has just a few counts. The chain carries TRBV7-9 and TRBJ2-1; D may correspond to TRBD1 or TRBD2 (5 bases each). Germline V gene lookup returns CDR1 SEHNR and CDR2 FQNEAQ (reference sequence). V was shortened by 1 base and J by 5 bases, with 12 bases between the two germline ends. The length of the CDR3 is 15 residues. For the CDR3, the DNA is TGTGCCAGCAGCTTAGTGGGGGTAGGGCACAATGAGCAGTTCTTC. As protein: CASSLVGVGHNEQFF.

This clonotype was counted between two and nine times. The V gene is TRBV3-1, the J gene TRBJ2-2, with unresolved D. Trimming removed 5 bases from V and 3 bases from J, with 10 bases in between. Per the germline V gene, CDR1 is LGHDT and CDR2 is YNNKEL (reference sequence). The CDR3 runs 14 residues. The DNA for the CDR3 is TGTGCCAGCAGCGCGGTTACTTACACCGGGGAGCTGTTTTTT. This sequence encodes CASSAVTYTGELFF. The variable domain in full, with the rest retrieved from reference TRBV3-1 and TRBJ2-2, is DTAVSQTPKYLVTQMGNDKSIKCEQNLGHDTMYWYKQDSKKFLKIMFSYNNKELIINETVPNRFSPKSPDKAHLNLHINSLELGDSAVYFCASSAVTYTGELFFGEGSRLTVL.

This clonotype has just a few counts. The chain links TRBV6-2 or TRBV6-3 to TRBJ2-5; 7 bases are a match to TRBD1. The CDR3 is made up of 21 amino acids. V lost 5 bases and J lost 0; bases outside the gene matches: 24. Germline assignment: CDR1 MNHEY and CDR2 SVGEGT. The CDR3 protein is CASSPPPRQVGQEPNQETQYF. The CDR3 coding sequence is TGTGCCAGCAGTCCCCCACCTCGTCAAGTAGGACAGGAGCCAAACCAAGAGACCCAGTACTTC.

In this sample, this clonotype turned up many times. This chain connects TRBV6-2 or TRBV6-3 to TRBJ2-1; TRBD1 matches at 11 bases. The CDR3 runs 17 residues. The V gene end was trimmed by 6 bases and the J gene end by 3 bases; junction bases not matched to a gene: 10. Looked up from germline, CDR1 is MNHEY and CDR2 is SVGEGT. CDR3 protein: CASSPVPGTGGYNEQFF. The DNA of the CDR3 is TGTGCCAGCAGCCCCGTTCCCGGGACAGGGGGCTACAATGAGCAGTTCTTC.

The chain combines TRBV3-1 with TRBJ1-1; D ambiguous. The germline V gene encodes CDR1 LGHDT and CDR2 YNNKEL (reference sequence). CDR3 length: 13 amino acids. Trimming removed 6 bases at V and 10 bases at J, with 18 bases between. The CDR3 loop is CASRHWEAEGAFF. CDR3 sequence (DNA): TGTGCCAGCAGACACTGGGAGGCGGAAGGAGCTTTCTTT. The full variable domain, rest sourced from reference TRBV3-1 and TRBJ1-1, is DTAVSQTPKYLVTQMGNDKSIKCEQNLGHDTMYWYKQDSKKFLKIMFSYNNKELIINETVPNRFSPKSPDKAHLNLHINSLELGDSAVYFCASRHWEAEGAFFGQGTRLTVV.

This clonotype was found a few times. The chain has TRBV7-3 and TRBJ2-3; D unclear. CDR3 size: 12 residues. The germline gives CDR1 SGHTA, CDR2 FQGTGA. Trimming cost V 3 bases and J 6 bases, with 7 bases left between them. The CDR3 DNA follows: TGTGCCAGCAGCTTTATTGCGGATACGCAGTATTTT. Its protein product is CASSFIADTQYF.

The chain carries TRBV7-9 and TRBJ1-3; D gene unclear. V was cut by 7 bases and J by 1 base, with 14 bases left in between. CDR3 length: 15 residues. Germline V lookup: CDR1 SEHNR, CDR2 FQNEAQ (reference sequence). CDR3: CASTIIGPSGNTIYF. In nucleotides, the CDR3 is TGTGCCAGCACCATAATCGGGCCGTCTGGAAACACCATATATTTT.

This clonotype was observed a few times. This sequence joins TRBV12-3 or TRBV12-4 and TRBJ1-2; the D is unclear. The germline V and J ends were trimmed by 5 bases and 8 bases, with 15 bases remaining between them. The CDR3 runs 13 residues. DNA of the CDR3: TGTGCCAGCAGTCTACGGACGACGGGGGGCTACACCTTC. Translating gives CASSLRTTGGYTF.

The V call is TRBV12-3 or TRBV12-4, the J call TRBJ2-7; D might be TRBD2 (5 bases). V was cut by 5 bases and J by 3 bases, with 14 bases left in between. CDR3 length: 14 residues. The CDR3 nucleotides are TGTGCCAGCAGTGCCCCTAGCTCTGTCTACGAGCAGTACTTC. Its translation: CASSAPSSVYEQYF.

This chain links TRBV6-5 with TRBJ1-5; possible D gene TRBD1, 5 bases. Trimming took 2 bases from V and 3 from J, leaving 8 bases between them. The germline CDR1 and CDR2 sequences are MNHEY and SVGAGI. The CDR3 spans 14 residues. CDR3 protein: CASSYQGTNQPQHF. CDR3 bases: TGTGCCAGCAGTTACCAGGGAACCAATCAGCCCCAGCATTTT.

This clonotype was seen a few times. The V gene is TRBV4-2, the J gene TRBJ2-7, with 7 bases identical to TRBD2. Germline lookup yields CDR1 LGHNA and CDR2 YNFKEQ. Germline trimming cut 5 bases from V and 2 bases from J; bases unmatched to any gene: 9. The CDR3 runs to 15 residues. DNA for the CDR3: TGTGCCAGCAGCTCGGGACTACCAGTCACCTACGAGCAGTACTTC. It encodes CASSSGLPVTYEQYF.

J is TRBJ2-2 and V is TRBV10-3; D not certain. V lost 2 bases to trimming and J lost 6 bases, with 7 bases between them. The CDR3 contains 13 residues. Per the germline V gene, CDR1 is ENHRY and CDR2 is SYGVKD. CDR3 amino acids: CAISEPLPGELFF. CDR3 DNA sequence: TGTGCCATCAGTGAGCCCCTCCCCGGGGAGCTGTTTTTT.

J is TRBJ2-1 and V is TRBV19; TRBD1 or TRBD2 may be the D gene (5 bases each). The germline V gene encodes CDR1 LNHDA and CDR2 SQIVND (reference sequence). The CDR3 spans 14 residues. V was clipped by 6 bases and J by 7 bases, with 16 bases between them. The CDR3 bases are TGTGCCAGTAGCCCGGGACCTTTACAGAATGAGCAGTTCTTC. It specifies CASSPGPLQNEQFF.

The chain recombines TRBV11-1 with TRBJ2-1; D not certain. CDR3 length: 11 amino acids. In germline, CDR1 is SGHAT, CDR2 FQDESV (reference sequence). Trimming pared 1 base from V and 14 bases from J, leaving 9 bases between. In nucleotides, the CDR3 is TGTGCCAGCAGCTTAGGGCCGGACGAGTTCTTC. It yields the protein CASSLGPDEFF. The full variable domain, completed using reference TRBV11-1 and TRBJ2-1, is EAEVAQSPRYKITEKSQAVAFWCDPISGHATLYWYRQILGQGPELLVQFQDESVVDDSQLPKDRFSAERLKGVDSTLKIQPAELGDSAMYLCASSLGPDEFFGPGTRLTVL.

DNA of the CDR3: TGTGCCAGCAGTTCAAGCCCGGGACTAGCGGGACCATTCCCCTACGAGCAGTACTTC. As protein: CASSSSPGLAGPFPYEQYF. The rearrangement uses TRBV12-3 or TRBV12-4 and TRBJ2-7, with TRBD2 identical over 13 bases. V dropped 4 bases and J dropped 2; count of bases not matched to a gene: 14. CDR3 size: 19 residues.

At least ten counts were recorded for this clonotype. The chain carries TRBV12-3 or TRBV12-4 and TRBJ2-7, with D uncertain. Between the trimmed V and J ends, which lost 3 bases and 6 bases, there was a span of 9 bases. CDR3 length equals 12 residues. CDR3 region: CASSFKVLEQYF. The CDR3 DNA is TGTGCCAGCAGTTTCAAGGTTCTCGAGCAGTACTTC.

The chain has TRBV12-3 or TRBV12-4 and TRBJ2-2; D possibly corresponds to TRBD1 (5 bases). This CDR3 has 17 amino acids. Trimming stripped 2 bases from V and 4 bases from J, with 17 bases between. CDR3 in amino acids: CASSLSGPFGATGELFF. The CDR3 DNA sequence: TGTGCCAGCAGTTTATCGGGCCCGTTTGGGGCCACCGGGGAGCTGTTTTTT.

The V and J genes are TRBV19 and TRBJ1-1, with unresolved D. Germline CDR1 is LNHDA and CDR2 is SQIVND (reference sequence). The CDR3 spans 14 residues. V lost 4 bases and J 1 base, leaving 10 bases between the germline ends. DNA for the CDR3: TGTGCCAGTAGTAGCCCATATGCGAACACTGAAGCTTTCTTT. Amino acids: CASSSPYANTEAFF.

The chain is built from TRBV3-1 and TRBJ2-5, with D unclear. Trimming removed 2 bases from V and 2 bases from J, with 12 bases in between. CDR1 is LGHDT and CDR2 is YNNKEL in the germline V gene (reference sequence). The CDR3 covers 15 residues. CDR3 amino acids: CASSQLGPLQETQYF. The CDR3 DNA reads as TGTGCCAGCAGCCAACTAGGACCACTACAAGAGACCCAGTACTTC.